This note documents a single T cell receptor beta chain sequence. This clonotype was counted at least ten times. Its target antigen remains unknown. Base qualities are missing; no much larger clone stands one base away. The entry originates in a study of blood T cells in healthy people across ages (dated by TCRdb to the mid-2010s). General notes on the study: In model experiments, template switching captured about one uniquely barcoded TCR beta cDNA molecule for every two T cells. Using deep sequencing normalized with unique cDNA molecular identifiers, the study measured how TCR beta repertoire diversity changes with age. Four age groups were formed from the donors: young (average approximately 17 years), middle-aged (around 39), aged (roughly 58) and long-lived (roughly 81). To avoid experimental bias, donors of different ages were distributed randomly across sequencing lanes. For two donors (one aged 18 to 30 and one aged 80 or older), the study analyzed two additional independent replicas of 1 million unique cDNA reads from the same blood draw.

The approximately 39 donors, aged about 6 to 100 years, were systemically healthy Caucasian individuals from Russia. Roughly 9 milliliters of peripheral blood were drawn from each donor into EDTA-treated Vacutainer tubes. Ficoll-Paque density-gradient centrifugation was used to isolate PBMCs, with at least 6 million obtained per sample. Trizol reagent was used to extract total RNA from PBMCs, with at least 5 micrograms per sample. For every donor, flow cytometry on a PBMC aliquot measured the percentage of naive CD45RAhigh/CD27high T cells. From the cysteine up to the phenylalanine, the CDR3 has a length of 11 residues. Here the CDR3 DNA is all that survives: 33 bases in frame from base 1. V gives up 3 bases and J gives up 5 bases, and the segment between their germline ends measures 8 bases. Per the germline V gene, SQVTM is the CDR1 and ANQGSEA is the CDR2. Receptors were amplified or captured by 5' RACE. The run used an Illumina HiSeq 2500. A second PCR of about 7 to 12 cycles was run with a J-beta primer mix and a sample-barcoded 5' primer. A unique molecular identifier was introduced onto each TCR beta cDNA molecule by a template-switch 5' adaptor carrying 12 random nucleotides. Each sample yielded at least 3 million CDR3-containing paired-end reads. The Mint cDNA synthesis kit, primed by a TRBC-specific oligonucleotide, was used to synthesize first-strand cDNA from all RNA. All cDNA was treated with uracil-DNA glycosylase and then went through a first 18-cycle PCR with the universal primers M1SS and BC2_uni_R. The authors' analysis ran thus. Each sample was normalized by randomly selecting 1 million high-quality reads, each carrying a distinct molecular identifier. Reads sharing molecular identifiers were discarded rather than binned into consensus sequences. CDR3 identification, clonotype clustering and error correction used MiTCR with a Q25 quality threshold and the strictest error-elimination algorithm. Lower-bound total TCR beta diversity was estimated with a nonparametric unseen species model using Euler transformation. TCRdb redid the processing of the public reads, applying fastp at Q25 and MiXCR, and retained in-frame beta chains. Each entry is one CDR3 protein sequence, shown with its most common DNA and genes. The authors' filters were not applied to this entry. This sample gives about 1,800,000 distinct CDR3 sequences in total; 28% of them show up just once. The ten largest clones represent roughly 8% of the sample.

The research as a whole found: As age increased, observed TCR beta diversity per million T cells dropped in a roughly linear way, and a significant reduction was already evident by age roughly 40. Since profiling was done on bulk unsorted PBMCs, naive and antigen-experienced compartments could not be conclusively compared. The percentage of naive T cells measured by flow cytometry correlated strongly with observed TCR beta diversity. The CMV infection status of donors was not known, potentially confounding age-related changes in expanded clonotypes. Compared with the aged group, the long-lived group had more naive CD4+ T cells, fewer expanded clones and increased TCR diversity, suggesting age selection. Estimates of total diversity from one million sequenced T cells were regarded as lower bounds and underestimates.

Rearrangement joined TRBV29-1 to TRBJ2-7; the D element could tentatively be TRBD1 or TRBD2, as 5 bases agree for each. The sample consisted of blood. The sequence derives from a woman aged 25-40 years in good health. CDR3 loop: CSVERDDEQYF. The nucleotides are TGCAGCGTTGAGAGGGACGACGAGCAGTACTTC.